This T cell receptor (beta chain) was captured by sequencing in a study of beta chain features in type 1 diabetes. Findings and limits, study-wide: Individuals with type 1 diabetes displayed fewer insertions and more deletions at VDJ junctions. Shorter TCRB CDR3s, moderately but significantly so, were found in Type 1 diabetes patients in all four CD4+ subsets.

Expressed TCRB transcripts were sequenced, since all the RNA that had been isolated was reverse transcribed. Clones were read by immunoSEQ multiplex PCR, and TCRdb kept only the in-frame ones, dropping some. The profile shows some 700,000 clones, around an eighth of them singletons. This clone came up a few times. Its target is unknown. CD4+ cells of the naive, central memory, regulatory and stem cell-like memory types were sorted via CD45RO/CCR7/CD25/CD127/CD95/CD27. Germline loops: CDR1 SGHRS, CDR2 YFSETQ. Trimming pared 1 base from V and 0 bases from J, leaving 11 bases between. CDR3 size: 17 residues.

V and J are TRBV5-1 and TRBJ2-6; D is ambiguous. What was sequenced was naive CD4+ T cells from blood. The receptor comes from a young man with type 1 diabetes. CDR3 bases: TGCGCCAGCAGCTTGCCCCTCTGGGACTCTGGGGCCAACGTCCTGACTTTC. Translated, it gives CASSLPLWDSGANVLTF.